The TCR beta chain described here comes from a study of CD8+ T cells in alopecia areata. Alopecia areata patients provided lesional scalp punch biopsies and peripheral blood, both collected for the study. Sequencing relied on a cDNA template that was reverse transcribed from extracted RNA. Measured with immunoSEQ multiplex PCR; TCRdb has only the in-frame clones, and not every one. The sample holds approximately 5,400 clones; just over 60% are singletons and the top ten take approximately 10%. The junction had 7 bases not matched to a gene; V was cut back by 5 bases and J by 3 bases. The CDR3 is made up of 14 amino acids. The V gene's germline CDR1 is SGHAT and CDR2 FQNNGV.

The specimen comprised skin, sampled at week 0. The V call is TRBV11-2, the J call TRBJ2-7; 7 nucleotides align to TRBD2. The source of this sequence is a human donor with alopecia areata. CDR3 amino acids: CASSAGLGGYEQYF. CDR3 sequence (DNA): TGTGCCAGCAGCGCCGGACTAGGTGGCTACGAGCAGTACTTC.